Each of the 18 T cell receptor beta chains below was sequenced from the same sample in a study of blood T cell repertoires in COVID-19. TCRdb keeps only in-frame clones here, not all; method: immunoSEQ multiplex PCR. The sample shows fewer than 150,000 clones, around 85% of them seen only once. Sample: peripheral blood. These receptors came from a human donor in a cohort sampled during active COVID-19.

This chain connects TRBV11-3 to TRBJ2-3, with 10 bases matching TRBD2. The CDR3 extends over 16 amino acids. The V gene end was trimmed by 4 bases and the J gene end by 2 bases; junction bases not matched to a gene: 6. Germline V gene lookup returns CDR1 SGHNT and CDR2 YENEEA. The CDR3 DNA sequence: TGTGCCAGCAGCTCTGGGACTAGCGCCCACACAGATACGCAGTATTTT. This sequence encodes CASSSGTSAHTDTQYF.

The chain links TRBV29-1 to TRBJ2-3; D is possibly TRBD2 (5 bases). The germline CDR1 and CDR2 sequences are SQVTM and ANQGSEA. The CDR3 contains 12 residues. V lost 4 bases and J 7 bases, leaving 12 bases between the germline ends. The CDR3 DNA sequence: TGCAGCGTTGGTGAGGGAGCCAATACGCAGTATTTT. It encodes CSVGEGANTQYF.

This rearrangement joins TRBV6-2 or TRBV6-3 to TRBJ1-1; 7 nucleotides match TRBD1. CDR3 length: 14 amino acids. Germline loops: CDR1 MNHEY, CDR2 SVGEGT. The ends lost 2 bases at V and 11 bases at J; junction bases unmatched: 11. The CDR3 bases are TGTGCCAGCAGTTACCCAACTGATGACAGGGTGGCTTTCTTT. It translates to CASSYPTDDRVAFF.

This chain links TRBV11-2 with TRBJ2-5, with D possibly TRBD2 on 6 matching bases. The germline V and J ends were trimmed by 3 bases and 3 bases, with 26 bases remaining between them. CDR1 and CDR2 (germline): SGHAT, FQNNGV. This CDR3 spans 19 amino acids. CDR3 protein: CASSFRPAGRGVYEETQYF. CDR3 nucleotides: TGTGCCAGCAGCTTTCGGCCCGCCGGGCGGGGAGTCTACGAAGAGACCCAGTACTTC.

This chain uses TRBV5-1 with TRBJ2-7, with D possibly being TRBD1 (6 bases). Trimming took off 3 bases at V and 5 bases at J, with 18 bases between the two ends. The CDR3 totals 15 residues. CDR1 and CDR2 (germline): SGHRS, YFSETQ. The DNA for the CDR3 is TGCGCCAGCAGCTCCACGGGACACTTTTCCGACGAGCAGTACTTC. Translation gives CASSSTGHFSDEQYF.

The genes are TRBV7-2 and TRBJ1-4; possibly TRBD1 for D (6 bases). Germline V gene sequence: CDR1 SGHTA, CDR2 FQGNSA. Between the trimmed V and J ends, which lost 3 bases and 7 bases, there was a span of 12 bases. The CDR3 loop spans 14 amino acids. CDR3 DNA sequence: TGTGCCAGCAGCTTGAGGACAGAACCTGAAAAACTGTTTTTT. Protein product: CASSLRTEPEKLFF.

The rearrangement joins TRBV27 to TRBJ2-7; a possible D gene is TRBD2 (6 bases). This CDR3 comprises 14 residues. Germline lookup yields CDR1 MNHEY and CDR2 SMNVEV (reference sequence). The V end was cut by 2 bases, the J end by 2 bases, with 10 bases between. The CDR3 reads CASSLAGRTYEQYF. CDR3 bases: TGTGCCAGCAGTTTAGCGGGACGCACCTACGAGCAGTACTTC.

The rearrangement links TRBV7-9 to TRBJ1-5; the D gene is possibly TRBD1 (5 bases). The CDR3 extends over 15 amino acids. V dropped 3 bases and J dropped 0 bases, with 9 bases sitting between them. The germline CDR1 and CDR2 sequences are SEHNR and FQNEAQ (reference sequence). The CDR3 here is CASSFAGASNQPQHF. CDR3 bases: TGTGCCAGCAGCTTTGCTGGGGCTAGCAATCAGCCCCAGCATTTT. The variable domain in full, with the rest retrieved from reference TRBV7-9 and TRBJ1-5, is DTGVSQNPRHKITKRGQNVTFRCDPISEHNRLYWYRQTLGQGPEFLTYFQNEAQLEKSRLLSDRFSAERPKGSFSTLEIQRTEQGDSAMYLCASSFAGASNQPQHFGDGTRLSIL.

Notes on this clone: The same CDR3 is also encoded by other DNA sequences in this sample. The V call is TRBV19, the J call TRBJ2-5; D not certain. The V gene's germline CDR1 is LNHDA and CDR2 SQIVND (reference sequence). Trimming removed 3 bases from V and 0 bases from J, with 11 bases in between. The CDR3 is 15 residues long. CDR3 amino acids: CASSMNRAHQETQYF. CDR3 in DNA: TGTGCCAGTAGTATGAACAGAGCCCACCAAGAGACCCAGTACTTC.

The gene calls are TRBV7-6 and TRBJ2-1; 14 nucleotides match TRBD2. The V gene's germline CDR1 is SGHVS and CDR2 FNYEAQ. V lost 4 bases, J lost 5 bases, and 4 bases stayed unmatched. The CDR3 is made up of 16 amino acids. CDR3 loop: CASSWTSGGPHNEQFF. The CDR3 bases are TGTGCCAGCAGCTGGACTAGCGGGGGGCCCCACAATGAGCAGTTCTTC.

The chain recombines TRBV2 with TRBJ2-4, with 10 nucleotides matching TRBD1. The CDR3 is made up of 14 amino acids. CDR1 and CDR2 from the germline V gene are SNHLY and FYNNEI. Trimming cost V 3 bases and J 8 bases; bases outside gene matches: 4. CDR3 sequence reads: CASSEDRGRDIQYF. The CDR3 coding sequence is TGTGCCAGCAGTGAGGACAGGGGGAGGGACATTCAGTACTTC.

The J gene is TRBJ2-7, the V gene TRBV6-6; D is uncertain. From germline, CDR1 is MNHNY and CDR2 SVGAGI (reference sequence). The CDR3 contains 11 residues. The ends were cut back, 5 bases at V and 2 bases at J, with 4 bases in the middle. The CDR3 is CASSTAYEQYF. CDR3 in DNA: TGTGCCAGCAGTACTGCCTACGAGCAGTACTTC.

This clone is medium-sized within its sample. V usage is TRBV6-5 and J usage is TRBJ2-7; 7 nucleotides line up with TRBD1. V was pared by 2 bases and J by 3 bases, with 1 base of the junction left unmatched. From germline, CDR1 is MNHEY and CDR2 SVGAGI. There are 13 residues in the CDR3. The CDR3 bases are TGTGCCAGCAGTTACAACAGGGGCTACGAGCAGTACTTC. Translating it yields CASSYNRGYEQYF.

The CDR3 sequence is CATSTPGQLYEQYF. CDR3 nucleotides: TGTGCCACCAGCACTCCGGGACAGCTCTACGAGCAGTACTTC. This chain uses TRBV15 with TRBJ2-7; 7 nucleotides match TRBD1. The CDR3 is 14 amino acids. Losses at the gene ends were 4 bases for V and 3 bases for J; bases not matched to a gene: 6. Germline V CDR1 and CDR2: LNHNV, YYDKDF (reference sequence).

The chain links TRBV6-1 to TRBJ1-5, with a possible D match to TRBD1 (6 bases). The CDR3 is 19 amino acids. The germline CDR1 and CDR2 sequences are MNHNS and SASEGT. Between the trimmed V and J ends, which lost 2 bases and 1 base, there was a span of 21 bases. The CDR3 protein is CASSERGRSGGGSNQPQHF. The CDR3, as DNA: TGTGCCAGCAGTGAACGGGGCCGTTCGGGGGGCGGAAGCAATCAGCCCCAGCATTTT.

This chain joins TRBV21-1 and TRBJ2-3; no DNA check was done on the table's D call, TRBD2. TRBV21-1 is designated a pseudogene. This CDR3 has 22 amino acids. The CDR3 reads CASSRDLAGGHCLPSTADTQYF. The CDR3 DNA sequence: TGTGCCAGCAGCAGGGATTTGGCGGGGGGGCATTGTCTTCCCTCTACGGCAGATACGCAGTATTTT.

This clone came up once. The chain joins TRBV6-5 to TRBJ2-7; D is unresolved. Germline CDR1 MNHEY, CDR2 SVGAGI. V was cut by 6 bases and J by 1 base, with 10 bases left in between. The CDR3 is 13 amino acids. CDR3 nucleotide sequence: TGTGCCAGCAGCCTGACTGCTTCCTACGAGCAGTACTTC. This translates into CASSLTASYEQYF.

The chain joins TRBV28 to TRBJ1-6; possible D gene TRBD1, 6 bases. Per germline, CDR1 MDHEN and CDR2 SYDVKM. The V gene lost 6 bases and the J gene lost 10 bases, with 13 bases spanning the gap. The CDR3 runs to 13 residues. The CDR3 spells CASSNRVHSPLHF. Written as DNA, the CDR3 is TGTGCCAGCAGCAACAGGGTGCACTCACCCCTCCACTTT.